This T cell receptor (beta chain) was found in a study of blood T cell repertoires in COVID-19. Clones were read by immunoSEQ multiplex PCR, and TCRdb kept only the in-frame ones, dropping some. Seen here are approximately 190,000 clones, 80% observed once, and the top ten hold about 6.3%. Material for sequencing was peripheral blood. The sequence derives from a man in his sixties with acute or convalescent COVID-19.

The CDR3 coding sequence is TGTGCCAGCAGCCAAGAAGGGGGCAGGGGGCGAAATTCACCCCTCCACTTT. It codes for CASSQEGGRGRNSPLHF. V usage is TRBV3-1 (or the pseudogene TRBV3-2) and J usage is TRBJ1-6; 8 nucleotides align to TRBD1. CDR1 and CDR2 from the germline V gene are LGHDT and YNNKEL (reference sequence). Unmatched junction bases numbered 8, after V lost 0 bases and J lost 7 bases. The CDR3 is 17 residues long.